The rows below give T cell receptor beta chains drawn from one sample of a study of cytomegalovirus exposure and HLA in healthy donors. Generated by immunoSEQ multiplex PCR, the TCRdb table keeps only in-frame clones and is missing some. The sample lists about 240,000 clones; about 80% were seen once. The specimen was PBMCs. The receptors stem from a woman aged 40 to 55 in good health and CMV-seropositive. CDR3s include the opening cysteine and the closing phenylalanine or tryptophan. Clone size appears in some rows only: once, few, many, or a class for an expanded clone.

abundance	v_gene	len	j_gene	CDR3aa
once	TRBV6-1	13	TRBJ2-7	CASSVTGSYEQYF
NA	TRBV19	15	TRBJ2-1	CASSTSGSKGNEQFF
once	TRBV11-3	15	TRBJ1-2	CASSLAGGATYGYTF
few	TRBV27	14	TRBJ2-7	CASSLSDRAYEQYF
NA	TRBV30	15	TRBJ1-2	CAWSGGLAFGGSRIF
NA	TRBV5-1	16	TRBJ1-3	CASSPTGGNSGNTIYF
once	TRBV19	11	TRBJ2-1	CASSILNEQFF
NA	TRBV28	13	TRBJ2-1	CASSLGRDNEQFF
few	TRBV28	12	TRBJ2-7	CASSLDRTKQYF
NA	TRBV19	16	TRBJ1-3	CASSTSGQGAGNTIYF
NA	TRBV9	17	TRBJ2-3	CASSVVKRATTKDTQYF
NA	TRBV4-3	14	TRBJ1-2	CASSLVSQGSGYTF
once	TRBV5-8	14	TRBJ1-6	CASSLTGNNSPLHF
NA	TRBV28	15	NA	CASTPGQAMQYEQYF
once	TRBV7-2	15	TRBJ1-3	CASSPEGAVGNTIYF
NA	TRBV5-1	17	TRBJ2-3	CASSLEGRQGETDTQYF
NA	TRBV11-2	16	TRBJ1-1	CASSSPFGTGKTEAFF
once	TRBV5-1	13	TRBJ2-1	CASSFRQGNEQFF
NA	TRBV7-2	13	TRBJ1-1	CASSLSVDSQAFF
once	TRBV11-2	11	TRBJ1-1	CASSFAGEAFF
NA	TRBV11-2	15	TRBJ2-5	CASSFRGDVQETQYF
NA	TRBV9	12	TRBJ1-1	CASRRGLAEAFF